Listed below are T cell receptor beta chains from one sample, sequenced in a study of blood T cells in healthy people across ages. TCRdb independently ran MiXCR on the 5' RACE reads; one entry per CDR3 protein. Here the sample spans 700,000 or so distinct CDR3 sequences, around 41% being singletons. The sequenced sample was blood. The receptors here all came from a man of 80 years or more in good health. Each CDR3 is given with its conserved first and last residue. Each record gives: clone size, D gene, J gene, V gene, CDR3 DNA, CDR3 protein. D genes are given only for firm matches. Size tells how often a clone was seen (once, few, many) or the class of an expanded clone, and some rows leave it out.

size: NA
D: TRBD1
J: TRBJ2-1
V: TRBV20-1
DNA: TGCAGTGCTAGAGGGACAGGGGCATTCCTCAATGAGCAGTTCTTC
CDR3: CSARGTGAFLNEQFF

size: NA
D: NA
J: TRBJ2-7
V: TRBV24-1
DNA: TGTGCCACCAGTGGGGACACTCACTACGAGCAGTACTTC
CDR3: CATSGDTHYEQYF

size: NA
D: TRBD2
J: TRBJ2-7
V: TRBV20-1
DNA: TGCAGTGCTAGATCGAGCGGGGCCCAGTACTTC
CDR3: CSARSSGAQYF

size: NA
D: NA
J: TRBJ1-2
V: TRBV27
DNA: TGTGCCAGCCGAAGTGACAGTCTCCTGGGCGGCTACACCTTC
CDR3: CASRSDSLLGGYTF

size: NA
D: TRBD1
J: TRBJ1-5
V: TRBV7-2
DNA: TGTGCCAGCAGCTTAGCGGTGGGACAGGTTAGCAATCAGCCCCAGCATTTT
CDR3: CASSLAVGQVSNQPQHF

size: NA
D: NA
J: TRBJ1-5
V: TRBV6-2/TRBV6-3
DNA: TGTGCCGGCAGTTACCACCAGAATCGGCCCCAGCATTTT
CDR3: CAGSYHQNRPQHF

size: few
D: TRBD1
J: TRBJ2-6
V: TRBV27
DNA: TGTGCCAGCAGTTCGGGCAGGGGGTTATCTGGGGCCAACGTCCTGACTTTC
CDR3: CASSSGRGLSGANVLTF

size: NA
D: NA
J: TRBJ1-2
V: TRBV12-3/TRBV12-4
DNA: TGTGCCAGCAGTATAGCTGGCTCCGTAGCTGGGGGCTACACCTTC
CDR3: CASSIAGSVAGGYTF

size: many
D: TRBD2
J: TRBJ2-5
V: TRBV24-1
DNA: TGTGCCACCAGTGACCTACTAGCGGGAGGAGGAGGAGAGACCCAGTACTTC
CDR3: CATSDLLAGGGGETQYF

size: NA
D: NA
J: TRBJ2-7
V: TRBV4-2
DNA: TGTGCCAGCAGCCAAAGAGGGGCAGGCTACGAGCAGTACTTC
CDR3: CASSQRGAGYEQYF

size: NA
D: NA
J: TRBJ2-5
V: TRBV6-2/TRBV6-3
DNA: TGTGCCAGCAGTGGCCCCCAGGCTAACCAAGAGACCCAGTACTTC
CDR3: CASSGPQANQETQYF

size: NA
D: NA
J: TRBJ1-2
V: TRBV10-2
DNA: TGCGCCAGCAGCGAGTCTTACAGCTATGGCTACACCTTC
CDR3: CASSESYSYGYTF

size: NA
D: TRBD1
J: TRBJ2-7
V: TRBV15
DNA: TGTGCCACCAGCAGAGATCGGCAGGGGGCCCACGAGCAGTACTTC
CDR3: CATSRDRQGAHEQYF

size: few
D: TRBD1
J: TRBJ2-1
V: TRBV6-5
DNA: TGTGCCAGCAGTACTTACAGGGGTCTGAATGAGCAGTTCTTC
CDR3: CASSTYRGLNEQFF

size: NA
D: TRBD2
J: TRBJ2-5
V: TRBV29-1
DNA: TGCAGCGTTGAAGATGGGCTAGCGGGAGAGACCCAGTACTTC
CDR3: CSVEDGLAGETQYF

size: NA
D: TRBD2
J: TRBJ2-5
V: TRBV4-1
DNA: TGCGCCAGCAGCCAAGGCTCGAGCGGGGGGACCCAGTACTTC
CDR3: CASSQGSSGGTQYF

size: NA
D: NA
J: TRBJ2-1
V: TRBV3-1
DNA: TGTGCCAGCAGCCAAGACGGGGTGGCACTTGAGCAGTTCTTC
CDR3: CASSQDGVALEQFF

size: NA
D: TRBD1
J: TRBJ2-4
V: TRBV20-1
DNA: TGCAGTGCGGCAGGGGGTCTCGCCAAAAACATTCAGTACTTC
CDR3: CSAAGGLAKNIQYF

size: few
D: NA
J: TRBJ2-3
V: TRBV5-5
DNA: TGTGCCAGCAGCTTGGAGGTCAGGAGGGGGGATACGCAGTATTTT
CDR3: CASSLEVRRGDTQYF

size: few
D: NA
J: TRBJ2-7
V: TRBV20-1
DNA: TGCAGTGCCTTTACCGGGACTCGGCCCCCATACGAGCAGTACTTC
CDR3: CSAFTGTRPPYEQYF

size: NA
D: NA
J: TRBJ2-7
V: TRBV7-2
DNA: TGTGCCAGCAGCGACACAGGGCTCGAGCAGTACTTC
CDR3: CASSDTGLEQYF

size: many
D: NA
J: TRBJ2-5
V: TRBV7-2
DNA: TGTGCCAGCAGCTTAGGGGGGGGCGGAGAGACCCAGTACTTC
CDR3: CASSLGGGGETQYF

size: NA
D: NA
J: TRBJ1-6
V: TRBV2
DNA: TGTGCCAGCAAGGGAGAGATAAATTCACCCCTCCACTTT
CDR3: CASKGEINSPLHF

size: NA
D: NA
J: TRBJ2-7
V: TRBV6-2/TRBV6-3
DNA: TGTGCCAGCAGTGGCAGGAGCTACGAGCAGTACTTC
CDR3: CASSGRSYEQYF

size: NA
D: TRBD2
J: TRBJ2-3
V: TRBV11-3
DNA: TGTGCCAGCAGCTTAGGGCGGGGGGCGGCAGATACGCAGTATTTT
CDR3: CASSLGRGAADTQYF

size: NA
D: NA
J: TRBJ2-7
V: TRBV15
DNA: TGTGCCACCAGCAGAGACCCCTTTGACAGCTACGAGCAGTACTTC
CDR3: CATSRDPFDSYEQYF

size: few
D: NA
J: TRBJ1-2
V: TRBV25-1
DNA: TGTGCCAGCAGTGAAGGAGCCTATGGCTACACCTTC
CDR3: CASSEGAYGYTF

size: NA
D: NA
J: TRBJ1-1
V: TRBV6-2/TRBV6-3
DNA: TGTGCCAGCAGTTACGGGATGGAGGGGAGCACTGAAGCTTTCTTT
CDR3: CASSYGMEGSTEAFF

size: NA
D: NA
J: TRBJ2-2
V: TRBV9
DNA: TGTGCCAGCAGCGTAGATGGGACTCCGCGCGCCGGGGAGCTGTTTTTT
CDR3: CASSVDGTPRAGELFF

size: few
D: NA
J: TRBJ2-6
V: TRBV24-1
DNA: TGTGCCACCAGTGACTCCCGGACAGCGCCTACCTCTGGGGCCAACGTCCTGACTTTC
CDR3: CATSDSRTAPTSGANVLTF

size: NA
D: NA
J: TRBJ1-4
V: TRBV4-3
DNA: TGCGCCAGCAGCCAAGCTGGCAGGGATGACACTAATGAAAAACTGTTTTTT
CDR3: CASSQAGRDDTNEKLFF

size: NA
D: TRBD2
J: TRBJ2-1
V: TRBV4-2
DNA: TGTGCCAGCAGCCAAGATATGCTAGCGGAATACAATGAGCAGTTCTTC
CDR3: CASSQDMLAEYNEQFF

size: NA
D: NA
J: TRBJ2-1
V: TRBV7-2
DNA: TGTGCCAGCAGCTTAGAAGCACCTAGCTCCTACAATGAGCAGTTCTTC
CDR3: CASSLEAPSSYNEQFF

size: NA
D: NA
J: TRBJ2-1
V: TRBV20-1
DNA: TGCAGTGCTAATGTAGGGGGGGCCTTCAATGAGCAGTTCTTC
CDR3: CSANVGGAFNEQFF

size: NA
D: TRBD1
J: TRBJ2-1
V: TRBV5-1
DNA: TGCGCCAGCAGCCCACCCCGACAGGGTTACAATGAGCAGTTCTTC
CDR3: CASSPPRQGYNEQFF

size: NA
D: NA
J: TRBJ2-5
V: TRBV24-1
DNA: TGTGCCACCAGTGATTTGACACTTGGTGAGACCCAGTACTTC
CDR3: CATSDLTLGETQYF

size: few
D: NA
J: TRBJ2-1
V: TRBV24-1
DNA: TGTGCCACCAGTGACCCCGGACAGGGAGGGAGTGAGCAGTTCTTC
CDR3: CATSDPGQGGSEQFF

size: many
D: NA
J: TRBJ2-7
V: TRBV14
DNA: TGTGCCAGCAGCCAAGAATGGTGGTACGAGCAGTACTTC
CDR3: CASSQEWWYEQYF

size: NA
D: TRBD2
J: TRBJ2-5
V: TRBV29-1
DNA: TGCAGCGTTTGGGGGGGATACCAAGGGACCCAGTACTTC
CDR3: CSVWGGYQGTQYF

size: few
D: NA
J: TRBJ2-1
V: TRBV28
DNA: TGTGCCAGCAGTTTACAGGGGAAGGCTGGTATGTTCTTC
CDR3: CASSLQGKAGMFF

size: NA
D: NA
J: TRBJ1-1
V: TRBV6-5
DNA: TGTGCCAGCAGTTACTCGCAGGGAATGCCTGCTGAGGCTTTCTTT
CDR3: CASSYSQGMPAEAFF

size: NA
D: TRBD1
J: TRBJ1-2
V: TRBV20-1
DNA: TGCAGTGCCACAGGGGGCGACTATGGCTACACCTTC
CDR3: CSATGGDYGYTF

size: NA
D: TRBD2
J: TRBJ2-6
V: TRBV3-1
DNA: TGTGCCAGCAGCCAAGGAAGCGGGGGCTCTGGGGCCAACGTCCTGACTTTC
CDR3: CASSQGSGGSGANVLTF

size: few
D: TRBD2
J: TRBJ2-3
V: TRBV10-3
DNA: TGTGCCATCAGTGAGGGGACTAGCGGCACAGATACGCAGTATTTT
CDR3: CAISEGTSGTDTQYF

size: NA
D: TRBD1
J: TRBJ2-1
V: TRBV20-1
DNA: TGCAGTGCTAGGGTACTCCGGGACAGGGTCTCCTACGAGCAGTTCTTC
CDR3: CSARVLRDRVSYEQFF

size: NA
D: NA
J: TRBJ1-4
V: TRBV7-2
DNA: TGTGCCAGCAGCCTGGACCGCAGAGAAAAACTGTTTTTT
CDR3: CASSLDRREKLFF

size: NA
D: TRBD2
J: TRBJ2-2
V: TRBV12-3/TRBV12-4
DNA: TGTGCCAGCAGTCCAGGGGGAAGCGGGGGGGCCGGGGAGCTGTTTTTT
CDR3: CASSPGGSGGAGELFF

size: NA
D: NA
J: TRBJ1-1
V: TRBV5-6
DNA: TGTGCCAGCAGCTTTAGTCTGCGAACCAACACTGAAGCTTTCTTT
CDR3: CASSFSLRTNTEAFF

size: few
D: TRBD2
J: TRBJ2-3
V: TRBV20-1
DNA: TGCAGTGGGACTAGCTCAGATACGCAGTATTTT
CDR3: CSGTSSDTQYF

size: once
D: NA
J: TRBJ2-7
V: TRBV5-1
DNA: TGCGCCAGCAGCCCCCTGGACAGTGCCTCCTACGAGCAGTACTTC
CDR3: CASSPLDSASYEQYF

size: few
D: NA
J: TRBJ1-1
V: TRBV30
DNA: TGTGCCTGGAGTCGGTCGGGGGGACTCACTGAAGCTTTCTTT
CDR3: CAWSRSGGLTEAFF

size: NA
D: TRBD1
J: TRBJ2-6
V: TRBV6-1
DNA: TGTGCCAGCAGGACCGGACAGGGGGCGATCGTTGGCGGGGCCAACGTCCTGACTTTC
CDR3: CASRTGQGAIVGGANVLTF

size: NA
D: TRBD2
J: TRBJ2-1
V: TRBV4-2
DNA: TGTGCCAGCAGCCAAGCTCAACTAGCGGGGCTTTACAATGAGCAGTTCTTC
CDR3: CASSQAQLAGLYNEQFF

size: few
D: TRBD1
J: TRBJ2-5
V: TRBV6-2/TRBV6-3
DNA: TGTGCCAGCAGCGGACAGGCTACCCAGACCCAGTACTTC
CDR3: CASSGQATQTQYF

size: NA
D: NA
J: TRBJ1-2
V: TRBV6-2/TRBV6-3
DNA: TGTGCCTGCAGTTACTCAGACACCTTCTATGGCTACACCTTC
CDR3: CACSYSDTFYGYTF

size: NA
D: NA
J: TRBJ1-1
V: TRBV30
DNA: TGTGCCTGGAGGCTAGCGGCGGGGAACGCTGAAGCTTTCTTT
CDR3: CAWRLAAGNAEAFF

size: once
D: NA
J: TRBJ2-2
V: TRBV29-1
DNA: TGCAGCGTTGAAGAAGCGGGTTCGGGCACCGGGGAGCTGTTTTTT
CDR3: CSVEEAGSGTGELFF

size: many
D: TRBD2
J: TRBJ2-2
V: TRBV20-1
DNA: TGCAGTGCTAGGGAGACTAGCGCGAACACCGGGGAGCTGTTTTTT
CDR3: CSARETSANTGELFF

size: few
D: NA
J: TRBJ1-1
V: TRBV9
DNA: TGTGCCAGCAGCGGCAGGGGAGGCGACACTGAAGCTTTCTTT
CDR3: CASSGRGGDTEAFF

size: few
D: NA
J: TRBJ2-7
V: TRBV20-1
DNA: TGCAGTGCCGCCCGGGGCCGTACCTACGAGCAGTACTTC
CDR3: CSAARGRTYEQYF